This TCR beta chain was sequenced for a study of blood T cell repertoires in COVID-19. Study information: Collection of acute and convalescent COVID-19 samples took place in the United States, Italy and Spain. The analysed material was cDNA or gDNA that came from T cells, B-cell-depleted T cells, or PBMCs.

The authors' processing: Reference gene primers were amplified, and this amplification served to estimate nucleated cell counts. Method: immunoSEQ multiplex PCR; TCRdb's copy keeps in-frame clones and lacks some. The DNA gave D and trimming, while V, J and clone size come from that table. The repertoire holds 200,000 or so clones, with roughly four fifths as singletons. CDR3 length: 11 amino acids. Germline loops: CDR1 SGHTA, CDR2 FQGNSA. V gave up 6 bases and J gave up 2 bases, with 3 bases separating them. The sequencing input was peripheral blood. J is TRBJ2-3 and V is TRBV7-2; no firm D call. This TCR came from a woman younger than 45 with acute or convalescent COVID-19. CDR3 in DNA: TGTGCCAGCAGACTCACAGATACGCAGTATTTT. Amino acids: CASRLTDTQYF.